This entry concerns a single TCR beta chain. Its antigen remains unknown. The PCR had 60 Vbeta and 13 Jbeta primers. TCRdb keeps only in-frame clones here, not all; method: immunoSEQ multiplex PCR. The sample records approximately 170,000 clones, around 85% being singletons. This sample stems from a study of cytomegalovirus exposure and HLA in healthy donors. Study observations and caveats: A classifier reportedly called cytomegalovirus status with high sensitivity and specificity. In an earlier analysis, productive rearrangement rates for most beta V segments clustered near 87% or 30%. Most TCRs appeared rarely, but some public TCRs recurred in many donors.

The CDR3 length is 13 residues. Trimming shortened V by 2 bases and J by 2 bases, and 6 bases separated the two germline ends. Germline assignment: CDR1 SGHAT and CDR2 FQNNGV. This clonotype was obtained from a boy younger than 10 in good health and CMV-seronegative. The sample comprised PBMCs. The J gene is TRBJ1-2, the V gene TRBV11-2; D possibly corresponds to TRBD1 (5 bases). CDR3 DNA: TGTGCCAGCAGCTTACCAGGGAACTATGGCTACACCTTC. The encoded protein is CASSLPGNYGYTF.